Each of the 5 T cell receptor beta chains below was sequenced from the same sample in a study of beta chain features in type 1 diabetes. The investigators reverse transcribed all of the isolated RNA, so they sequenced expressed TCRB transcripts. Method: immunoSEQ multiplex PCR; TCRdb's copy keeps in-frame clones and lacks some. Among about 40,000 clones listed, 49% were seen once. The sequenced sample was central memory CD4+ T cells from blood. The receptor set was obtained from a woman younger than 35 in good health.

This clone was counted between two and nine times. The chain uses TRBV11-2 and TRBJ2-1, with D perhaps TRBD2 (6 bases). In germline, CDR1 is SGHAT, CDR2 FQNNGV. The length of the CDR3 is 14 residues. V lost 5 bases and J 9 bases, leaving 17 bases between the germline ends. This CDR3 reads CASSLRTAGGEQFF. The CDR3 DNA reads as TGTGCCAGCAGCCTAAGAACAGCCGGGGGTGAGCAGTTCTTC. The whole variable domain, filled in from reference TRBV11-2 and TRBJ2-1, reads EAGVAQSPRYKIIEKRQSVAFWCNPISGHATLYWYQQILGQGPKLLIQFQNNGVVDDSQLPKDRFSAERLKGVDSTLKIQPAKLEDSAVYLCASSLRTAGGEQFFGPGTRLTVL.

V and J are TRBV6-1 and TRBJ2-3; D may be TRBD1 (6 bases). The germline V gene has CDR1 MNHNS and CDR2 SASEGT. Trimming took 10 bases from V and 2 from J, leaving 10 bases between them. The CDR3 has 12 amino acids. This chain's CDR3 is CATRQDTDTQYF. DNA of the CDR3: TGTGCCACCAGACAGGACACAGATACGCAGTATTTT.

This clone appeared a few times. This chain links TRBV7-6 with TRBJ2-2, with D tentatively TRBD1 (6 bases). The CDR3 loop spans 17 amino acids. The V gene lost 0 bases and the J gene lost 7 bases, with 18 bases spanning the gap. Germline values: CDR1 SGHVS, CDR2 FNYEAQ. The CDR3 region is CASSLATQGIQSGELFF. The CDR3, as DNA: TGTGCCAGCAGCTTAGCGACGCAGGGGATACAGAGCGGGGAGCTGTTTTTT.

This rearrangement joins TRBV19 to TRBJ2-7, with a tentative D call TRBD2 (5 bases). Germline CDR1 reads LNHDA; CDR2 reads SQIVND (reference sequence). The germline V and J ends were trimmed by 6 bases and 4 bases, with 16 bases remaining between them. This CDR3 has 14 residues. CDR3 residues: CASSKTGNLYEQYF. CDR3 DNA sequence: TGTGCCAGTAGCAAAACGGGGAACCTTTACGAGCAGTACTTC.

This clone appeared once. J is TRBJ2-2 and V is TRBV6-6; D unresolved. V lost 11 bases and J 1 base, leaving 11 bases between the germline ends. CDR3 length: 13 residues. Germline V gene lookup returns CDR1 MNHNY and CDR2 SVGAGI (reference sequence). For the CDR3, the DNA is TGTGCCCCTCCTACGGTGAACACCGGGGAGCTGTTTTTT. Translated, it gives CAPPTVNTGELFF.